This T cell receptor beta chain was captured in a study of post-analysis software for immune sequencing data. Study background: The disease courses covered relapsing-remitting, secondary progressive and progressive-relapsing multiple sclerosis. Study-level results: Included in a set of five TRBV segments more frequent in patients than controls were TRBV5-6, TRBV5-1 and TRBV20-1. By F measure, samples from a shared preparation batch strongly co-clustered. When compared against controls, multiple sclerosis patients showed significantly lower normalized Chao1 diversity.

Unique molecular identifiers tagged the TCR beta cDNA libraries. Input of roughly 0.9 to 11 million T cells yielded a few hundred thousand cDNA molecules. TCRdb itself ran the PCR reads through MiXCR, one entry per CDR3 protein. The sample lists fewer than 850,000 distinct CDR3 sequences, just under 30% occurring once. Regarding this clonotype: The antigen is not known.

Trimming pared 3 bases from V and 4 bases from J, leaving 12 bases between. The CDR3 runs to 13 residues. Germline-derived CDR1 and CDR2 are DFQATT and SNEGSKA (reference sequence). Sequencing was performed on blood. The chain uses TRBV20-1 and TRBJ1-2; maybe TRBD1 (5 bases). The sequence came from a girl between 5 and 17 years old with multiple sclerosis. CDR3 sequence (DNA): TGCAGTGCTAGTCGCGGGACCTCCTATGGCTACACCTTC. This encodes CSASRGTSYGYTF.